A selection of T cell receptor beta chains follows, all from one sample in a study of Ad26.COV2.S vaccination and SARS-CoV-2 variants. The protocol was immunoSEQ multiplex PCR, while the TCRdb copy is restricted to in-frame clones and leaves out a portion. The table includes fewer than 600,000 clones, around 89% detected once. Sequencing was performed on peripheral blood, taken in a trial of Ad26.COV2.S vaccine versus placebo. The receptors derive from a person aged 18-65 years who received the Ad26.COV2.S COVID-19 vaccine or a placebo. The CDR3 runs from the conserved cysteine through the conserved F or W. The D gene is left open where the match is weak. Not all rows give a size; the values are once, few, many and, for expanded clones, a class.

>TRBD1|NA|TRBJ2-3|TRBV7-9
CASSLRDRGSTDTQYF
TGTGCCAGCAGCTTAAGGGACAGGGGAAGCACAGATACGCAGTATTTT
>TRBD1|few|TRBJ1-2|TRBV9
CASSATGDYGYTF
TGTGCCAGCAGCGCTACAGGGGACTATGGCTACACCTTC
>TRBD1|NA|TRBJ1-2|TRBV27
CASSSTGTGLGYTF
TGTGCCAGCAGTTCGACCGGGACAGGGTTGGGCTACACCTTC
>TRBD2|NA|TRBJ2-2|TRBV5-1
CASSPTSGTNTGELFF
TGCGCCAGCAGCCCGACTAGCGGGACGAACACCGGGGAGCTGTTTTTT
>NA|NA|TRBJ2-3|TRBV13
CASSLLGGSTDTQYF
TGTGCCAGCAGCTTATTAGGGGGGAGCACAGATACGCAGTATTTT
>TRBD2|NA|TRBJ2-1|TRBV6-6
CASSPPVGSGRTLYNEQFF
TGTGCCAGCAGTCCCCCGGTGGGTAGCGGGAGGACCCTCTACAATGAGCAGTTCTTC
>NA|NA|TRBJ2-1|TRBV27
CAPKGGYNEQFF
TGTGCCCCCAAGGGGGGGTACAATGAGCAGTTCTTC
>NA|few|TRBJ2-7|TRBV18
CASSLNRGLYEQYF
TGTGCCAGCTCTCTCAACCGGGGACTCTACGAGCAGTACTTC
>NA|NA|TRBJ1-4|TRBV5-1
CASSLGQTPEKLFF
TGCGCCAGCAGCTTGGGTCAGACTCCTGAAAAACTGTTTTTT
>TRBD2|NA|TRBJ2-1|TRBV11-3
CASSPSGSANEQFF
TGTGCCAGCAGCCCCAGCGGGAGCGCGAATGAGCAGTTCTTC
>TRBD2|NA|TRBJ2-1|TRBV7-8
CASSLALAGGAYEQFF
TGTGCCAGCAGCTTAGCTCTAGCGGGTGGGGCTTACGAGCAGTTCTTC
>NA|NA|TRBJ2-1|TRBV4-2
CASSQGFSGGLIYNEQFF
TGTGCCAGCAGCCAAGGGTTCTCCGGGGGTCTGATATACAATGAGCAGTTCTTC
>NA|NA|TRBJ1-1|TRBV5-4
CASSLRQGYSWDTEAFF
TGTGCCAGCAGCTTGAGGCAGGGGTACTCGTGGGACACTGAAGCTTTCTTT
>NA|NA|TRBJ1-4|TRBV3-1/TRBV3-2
CASSSGGATNEKLFF
TGTGCCAGCTCCAGCGGGGGCGCGACTAATGAAAAACTGTTTTTT
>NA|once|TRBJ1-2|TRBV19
CASQLSRVYGYTF
TGTGCCAGTCAACTTTCGCGTGTCTATGGCTACACCTTC
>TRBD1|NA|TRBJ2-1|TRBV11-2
CASSSRTGEGSQFF
TGTGCCAGCAGCTCACGGACAGGGGAAGGCTCACAGTTCTTC